These T cell receptor beta chains were read from a single sample in a study of PD-1 blockade in classical Hodgkin lymphoma. Measured with immunoSEQ multiplex PCR; TCRdb has only the in-frame clones, and not every one. The data contain roughly 96,000 clones, 89% of them seen just once; the ten biggest clones take up roughly 10%. This material consisted of peripheral blood mononuclear cells (PBMCs), taken before the second cycle of nivolumab. Source of these receptors: a human donor with classical Hodgkin lymphoma. Both conserved end residues are part of each CDR3. Each record gives: J gene, V gene, clone size, D gene, CDR3 protein, CDR3 DNA. D genes are given only for firm matches. Only part of the rows carry a size: once, few, many, or a class if the clone is expanded.

j_call: TRBJ1-5; v_call: TRBV2; clone_size: -; d_call: -; cdr3_aa: CASSDWGSNQPQHF; cdr3_nt: TGTGCCAGCAGTGATTGGGGTAGCAATCAGCCCCAGCATTTT
j_call: TRBJ1-1; v_call: TRBV19; clone_size: -; d_call: -; cdr3_aa: CASSVTEAGTEAFF; cdr3_nt: TGTGCCAGTAGTGTGACAGAGGCCGGCACTGAAGCTTTCTTT
j_call: TRBJ1-1; v_call: TRBV28; clone_size: -; d_call: TRBD1; cdr3_aa: CASSFVRQGGPGMNTEAFF; cdr3_nt: TGTGCCAGCAGTTTCGTCCGACAGGGGGGACCTGGGATGAACACTGAAGCTTTCTTT
j_call: TRBJ1-1; v_call: TRBV5-4; clone_size: -; d_call: -; cdr3_aa: CASSPTGQGNTEAFF; cdr3_nt: TGTGCCAGCAGCCCAACAGGGCAGGGTAACACTGAAGCTTTCTTT
j_call: TRBJ2-7; v_call: TRBV29-1; clone_size: -; d_call: -; cdr3_aa: CSVSFDKQYF; cdr3_nt: TGCAGCGTTTCTTTCGATAAGCAGTACTTC
j_call: TRBJ2-3; v_call: TRBV7-2; clone_size: -; d_call: -; cdr3_aa: CASSLVHIPGSTDTQYF; cdr3_nt: TGTGCCAGCAGCTTAGTCCACATTCCAGGTAGCACAGATACGCAGTATTTT
j_call: TRBJ2-7; v_call: TRBV14; clone_size: -; d_call: TRBD1; cdr3_aa: CASSFRDRGFGGPTYEQYF; cdr3_nt: TGTGCCAGCAGCTTCCGGGACAGGGGATTCGGAGGCCCTACCTACGAGCAGTACTTC
j_call: TRBJ1-2; v_call: TRBV7-9; clone_size: few; d_call: -; cdr3_aa: CASSPSVWYGYTF; cdr3_nt: TGTGCCAGCAGCCCATCAGTATGGTATGGCTACACCTTC
j_call: TRBJ2-7; v_call: TRBV6-1; clone_size: -; d_call: -; cdr3_aa: CASSEIPPHYEQYF; cdr3_nt: TGTGCCAGCAGTGAGATACCCCCCCACTACGAGCAGTACTTC
j_call: TRBJ2-7; v_call: TRBV7-2; clone_size: -; d_call: -; cdr3_aa: CASSHRGTGSSYEQYF; cdr3_nt: TGTGCCAGCAGCCACCGCGGGACTGGGAGCTCCTACGAGCAGTACTTC
j_call: TRBJ2-6; v_call: TRBV29-1; clone_size: -; d_call: -; cdr3_aa: CSVPTGIGSGANVLTF; cdr3_nt: TGCAGCGTCCCCACAGGGATAGGGTCTGGGGCCAACGTCCTGACTTTC
j_call: TRBJ2-7; v_call: TRBV5-1; clone_size: -; d_call: -; cdr3_aa: CASRVQVDSYEQYF; cdr3_nt: TGCGCCAGCAGAGTCCAGGTTGATAGTTACGAGCAGTACTTC
j_call: TRBJ2-3; v_call: TRBV10-1; clone_size: -; d_call: -; cdr3_aa: CASSEEESGRDTQYF; cdr3_nt: TGCGCCAGCAGTGAAGAGGAGTCGGGACGGGATACGCAGTATTTT
j_call: TRBJ2-6; v_call: TRBV7-6; clone_size: -; d_call: -; cdr3_aa: CASSLEPPRSFSGANVLTF; cdr3_nt: TGTGCCAGCAGCTTAGAGCCCCCTCGATCCTTCTCTGGGGCCAACGTCCTGACTTTC
j_call: TRBJ2-7; v_call: TRBV5-1; clone_size: -; d_call: TRBD1; cdr3_aa: CASSLEQGSSYEQYF; cdr3_nt: TGCGCCAGCAGCTTGGAACAGGGGAGCTCCTACGAGCAGTACTTC
j_call: TRBJ2-5; v_call: TRBV7-9; clone_size: -; d_call: TRBD1; cdr3_aa: CASSLWGQKETQYF; cdr3_nt: TGTGCCAGCAGCTTATGGGGACAGAAAGAGACCCAGTACTTC
j_call: TRBJ1-3; v_call: TRBV14; clone_size: -; d_call: -; cdr3_aa: CASSPGGGEGNTIYF; cdr3_nt: TGTGCCAGCAGCCCCGGAGGGGGGGAAGGAAACACCATATATTTT
j_call: TRBJ2-5; v_call: TRBV6-5; clone_size: -; d_call: -; cdr3_aa: CASRGPDPSWETQYF; cdr3_nt: TGTGCCAGCAGGGGACCGGACCCCTCGTGGGAGACCCAGTACTTC
j_call: TRBJ1-4; v_call: TRBV11-2; clone_size: -; d_call: -; cdr3_aa: CASSYQGLATNEKLFF; cdr3_nt: TGTGCCAGCAGCTACCAGGGGCTTGCAACTAATGAAAAACTGTTTTTT
j_call: TRBJ2-7; v_call: TRBV2; clone_size: -; d_call: TRBD2; cdr3_aa: CASRTTAGGYEQYF; cdr3_nt: TGTGCCAGCAGGACTACCGCCGGGGGGTACGAGCAGTACTTC
j_call: TRBJ2-5; v_call: TRBV5-1; clone_size: -; d_call: -; cdr3_aa: CASSLERGGETQYF; cdr3_nt: TGCGCCAGCAGCTTGGAACGGGGTGGGGAGACCCAGTACTTC
j_call: TRBJ2-7; v_call: TRBV20-1; clone_size: few; d_call: -; cdr3_aa: CSASDSWQYF; cdr3_nt: TGCAGTGCTAGTGACTCCTGGCAGTACTTC
j_call: TRBJ1-2; v_call: TRBV30; clone_size: once; d_call: -; cdr3_aa: CACYRARYTF; cdr3_nt: TGTGCCTGTTACAGGGCGCGCTACACCTTC
j_call: TRBJ2-3; v_call: TRBV7-9; clone_size: -; d_call: -; cdr3_aa: CASSLDRGAQGTQYF; cdr3_nt: TGTGCCAGCAGCTTAGACCGGGGGGCACAGGGCACGCAGTATTTT
j_call: TRBJ2-5; v_call: TRBV10-2; clone_size: -; d_call: -; cdr3_aa: CASSRARDPETQYF; cdr3_nt: TGCGCCAGCTCACGGGCCAGGGACCCAGAGACCCAGTACTTC
j_call: TRBJ2-7; v_call: TRBV2; clone_size: once; d_call: TRBD2; cdr3_aa: CASDAGGFYEQYF; cdr3_nt: TGTGCCAGCGACGCGGGAGGGTTCTACGAGCAGTACTTC
j_call: TRBJ2-7; v_call: TRBV6-6; clone_size: few; d_call: TRBD2; cdr3_aa: CASTPRAGAYEQYF; cdr3_nt: TGTGCCAGCACCCCCCGAGCGGGAGCCTACGAGCAGTACTTC
j_call: TRBJ1-4; v_call: TRBV5-4; clone_size: -; d_call: -; cdr3_aa: CASSLGHGPYEKLFF; cdr3_nt: TGTGCCAGCAGCTTAGGCCACGGACCCTACGAAAAACTGTTTTTT
j_call: TRBJ2-1; v_call: TRBV11-2; clone_size: -; d_call: -; cdr3_aa: CASSLVGGSRGYYNEQFF; cdr3_nt: TGTGCCAGCAGCTTAGTGGGAGGCAGCCGGGGTTATTACAATGAGCAGTTCTTC
j_call: TRBJ1-2; v_call: TRBV5-6; clone_size: -; d_call: -; cdr3_aa: CASSLKSAFYGYTF; cdr3_nt: TGTGCCAGCAGCTTAAAGTCCGCGTTCTATGGCTACACCTTC
j_call: TRBJ2-7; v_call: TRBV5-8; clone_size: -; d_call: -; cdr3_aa: CASSLNRVGEQYF; cdr3_nt: TGTGCCAGCAGCTTAAACAGGGTGGGGGAGCAGTACTTC
j_call: TRBJ2-3; v_call: TRBV28; clone_size: -; d_call: -; cdr3_aa: CASSPDREATDTQYF; cdr3_nt: TGTGCCAGCAGTCCCGACAGGGAGGCCACAGATACGCAGTATTTT
j_call: TRBJ2-5; v_call: TRBV28; clone_size: -; d_call: -; cdr3_aa: CASSLPSEGLGETQYF; cdr3_nt: TGTGCCAGCAGTTTACCCTCGGAGGGCCTGGGGGAGACCCAGTACTTC
j_call: TRBJ2-7; v_call: TRBV27; clone_size: -; d_call: TRBD1; cdr3_aa: CASSPDRVNEQYF; cdr3_nt: TGTGCCAGCAGTCCGGACAGGGTAAACGAGCAGTACTTC
j_call: TRBJ2-3; v_call: TRBV6-5; clone_size: -; d_call: TRBD1; cdr3_aa: CASRRTGSTDTQYF; cdr3_nt: TGTGCCAGCAGGCGGACAGGGAGCACAGATACGCAGTATTTT
j_call: TRBJ1-4; v_call: TRBV6-4; clone_size: -; d_call: TRBD1; cdr3_aa: CASTPARTGRSEKLFF; cdr3_nt: TGTGCCAGCACCCCGGCCCGGACAGGGCGTTCTGAAAAACTGTTTTTT
j_call: TRBJ1-2; v_call: TRBV29-1; clone_size: -; d_call: TRBD1; cdr3_aa: CSVAGQGGPGYTF; cdr3_nt: TGCAGCGTCGCGGGACAGGGGGGGCCTGGCTACACCTTC
j_call: TRBJ2-7; v_call: TRBV5-1; clone_size: -; d_call: TRBD2; cdr3_aa: CASSLRTSGDYEQYF; cdr3_nt: TGCGCCAGCAGCCTTAGGACTAGCGGGGACTACGAGCAGTACTTC
j_call: TRBJ1-3; v_call: TRBV28; clone_size: -; d_call: TRBD1; cdr3_aa: CASIGQGTGNTIYF; cdr3_nt: TGTGCCAGCATCGGACAGGGCACGGGAAACACCATATATTTT
j_call: TRBJ2-3; v_call: TRBV5-6; clone_size: -; d_call: TRBD2; cdr3_aa: CASSPRLAGDTQYF; cdr3_nt: TGTGCCAGCAGCCCACGACTAGCGGGAGATACGCAGTATTTT
j_call: TRBJ2-3; v_call: TRBV6-5; clone_size: -; d_call: TRBD2; cdr3_aa: CASSYSIAGAADTQYF; cdr3_nt: TGTGCCAGCAGTTACTCGATAGCGGGGGCAGCAGATACGCAGTATTTT
j_call: TRBJ2-5; v_call: TRBV7-9; clone_size: once; d_call: TRBD2; cdr3_aa: CASSPGGTSGAQETQYF; cdr3_nt: TGTGCCAGCAGCCCGGGGGGGACTAGCGGGGCCCAAGAGACCCAGTACTTC
j_call: TRBJ2-3; v_call: TRBV28; clone_size: -; d_call: TRBD2; cdr3_aa: CASIMASGTDTQYF; cdr3_nt: TGTGCCAGCATAATGGCTAGCGGTACAGATACGCAGTATTTT
j_call: TRBJ2-7; v_call: TRBV6-1; clone_size: -; d_call: -; cdr3_aa: CASSPGLLYEQYF; cdr3_nt: TGTGCCAGCAGCCCGGGACTTCTTTACGAGCAGTACTTC
j_call: TRBJ2-3; v_call: TRBV7-9; clone_size: -; d_call: TRBD2; cdr3_aa: CASSLGLAGVGDTQYF; cdr3_nt: TGTGCCAGCAGCTTAGGACTAGCGGGAGTCGGAGATACGCAGTATTTT
j_call: TRBJ2-1; v_call: TRBV6-4; clone_size: -; d_call: -; cdr3_aa: CASSVQGSYNEQFF; cdr3_nt: TGTGCCAGCAGTGTACAGGGATCCTACAATGAGCAGTTCTTC
j_call: TRBJ1-5; v_call: TRBV23-1; clone_size: -; d_call: TRBD1; cdr3_aa: CAGVRTGPYSNQPQHF; cdr3_nt: TGCGCCGGAGTAAGGACAGGACCTTATAGCAATCAGCCCCAGCATTTT
j_call: TRBJ2-7; v_call: TRBV27; clone_size: -; d_call: TRBD2; cdr3_aa: CASRIGGRNYEQYF; cdr3_nt: TGTGCCAGCCGGATCGGGGGGAGAAACTACGAGCAGTACTTC